Listed here are 21 T cell receptor beta chains from one sample, sequenced in a study of T cells in pancreatic ductal adenocarcinoma. The protocol was immunoSEQ multiplex PCR, while the TCRdb copy is restricted to in-frame clones and leaves out a portion. The table lists some 16,000 clones, approximately 89% of them singletons. Surgery without prior neoadjuvant therapy was the treatment of the selected pancreatic ductal adenocarcinoma patients. Specimen: PBMCs. Source of these receptors: a human donor with pancreatic ductal adenocarcinoma.

The CDR3 is CASSDSMKGRQGLGNQELFF. CDR3 sequence (DNA): TGTGCCAGTAGTGATAGCATGAAAGGGAGACAGGGACTGGGGAATCAGGAGCTGTTTTTT. This chain connects TRBV19 to TRBJ2-2; a possible D gene is TRBD1 (7 bases). Germline lookup yields CDR1 LNHDA and CDR2 SQIVND (reference sequence). The CDR3 totals 20 residues. V was trimmed by 5 bases and J by 10 bases, leaving 35 bases between them.

This clone is a singleton in its sample. In nucleotides, the CDR3 is TGTGCCAGCAGCTTAGCGGGGACTAGCGGATACAATGAGCAGTTCTTC. Amino acids: CASSLAGTSGYNEQFF. The chain has TRBV7-2 and TRBJ2-1; 11 bases are shared with TRBD2. The junction had 2 bases not matched to a gene; V was cut back by 0 bases and J by 4 bases. There are 16 residues in the CDR3. Germline V gene data show CDR1 as SGHTA and CDR2 as FQGNSA.

This chain connects TRBV15 to TRBJ1-2; weak D call: TRBD1 (5 bases). The V gene lost 1 base and the J gene lost 0 bases, with 9 bases spanning the gap. This CDR3 spans 15 amino acids. Germline V gene data show CDR1 as LNHNV and CDR2 as YYDKDF (reference sequence). CDR3 sequence: CATSRGPGTNYGYTF. In DNA, the CDR3 is TGTGCCACCAGCAGAGGCCCAGGGACTAACTATGGCTACACCTTC.

This clone has just one count. The J gene is TRBJ2-7, the V gene TRBV27; TRBD1 agrees at 7 bases. The CDR3 runs to 17 residues. V lost 1 base, J lost 0 bases, and 9 bases stayed unmatched. Germline V lookup: CDR1 MNHEY, CDR2 SMNVEV (reference sequence). Here the CDR3 reads CASSLYPPTGSSYEQYF. The CDR3 nucleotides are TGTGCCAGCAGTTTATACCCCCCGACAGGGAGCTCCTACGAGCAGTACTTC.

This sequence joins TRBV15 and TRBJ2-5; 10 bases are a match to TRBD1. J was trimmed by 5 bases and V by 1 base; bases with no gene match: 7. The length of the CDR3 is 16 residues. CDR1 and CDR2 (germline): LNHNV, YYDKDF (reference sequence). The CDR3 DNA is TGTGCCACCAGCAGAGCCTCACCGGGACAGGGGGAGACCCAGTACTTC. Its translation: CATSRASPGQGETQYF.

The chain links TRBV13 to TRBJ1-5; TRBD1 agrees at 9 bases. Germline V gene sequence: CDR1 PRHDT, CDR2 FYEKMQ (reference sequence). The CDR3 covers 14 residues. Germline trimming cut 6 bases from V and 1 base from J; bases unmatched to any gene: 1. Here the CDR3 DNA reads TGTGCCAGCAGACAGGGGGCGAGCAATCAGCCCCAGCATTTT. It codes for CASRQGASNQPQHF.

This clone is a singleton in its sample. This chain connects TRBV5-6 to TRBJ1-2, with 8 bases that match TRBD1. The V gene end was trimmed by 5 bases and the J gene end by 0 bases; junction bases not matched to a gene: 6. Germline loops: CDR1 SGHDT, CDR2 YYEEEE. The CDR3 consists of 15 residues. CDR3 sequence reads: CASSTGGVTNYGYTF. Written as DNA, the CDR3 is TGTGCCAGCAGTACAGGGGGGGTAACTAACTATGGCTACACCTTC.

The chain uses TRBV9 and TRBJ2-2; the D gene is possibly TRBD2 (6 bases). The length of the CDR3 is 13 residues. Germline V gene lookup returns CDR1 SGDLS and CDR2 YYNGEE. Trimming left V 6 bases short and J 7 bases short, with 13 bases between. CDR3 sequence (DNA): TGTGCCAGCAATCGGGACTTGGACGGGGAGCTGTTTTTT. Translated: CASNRDLDGELFF.

V is TRBV4-2 and J is TRBJ2-7; TRBD1 matches 9 bases. The CDR3 runs to 18 residues. After removal of 0 bases from V and 0 bases from J, the junction contained 9 bases not matched to a gene. Germline assignment: CDR1 LGHNA and CDR2 YNFKEQ. For the CDR3, the DNA is TGTGCCAGCAGCCAAGAATTTCGGGGACAGGGATTCTCCTACGAGCAGTACTTC. It translates to CASSQEFRGQGFSYEQYF.

The chain has TRBV13 and TRBJ1-3, with 7 bases that match TRBD1. The CDR3 has 17 residues. The germline V gene encodes CDR1 PRHDT and CDR2 FYEKMQ (reference sequence). Trimming cost V 5 bases and J 1 base; bases outside gene matches: 11. CDR3 loop: CASSPPPGQWSGNTIYF. The CDR3 DNA reads TGTGCCAGCAGCCCCCCACCGGGACAGTGGTCTGGAAACACCATATATTTT.

The rearrangement joins TRBV18 to TRBJ2-7; D may be TRBD2 (5 bases). V was shortened by 0 bases and J by 6 bases, with 9 bases between the two germline ends. Germline values: CDR1 KGHSH, CDR2 LQKENI. The CDR3 extends over 13 amino acids. The CDR3 sequence is CASSPPGAAEQYF. The CDR3 nucleotides read TGTGCCAGCTCACCACCGGGAGCCGCCGAGCAGTACTTC.

The chain employs TRBV14 and TRBJ2-3, with D maybe TRBD2 (6 bases). V dropped 0 bases and J dropped 0 bases, with 16 bases sitting between them. The CDR3 consists of 18 residues. In germline, CDR1 is SGHDN, CDR2 FVKESK. The CDR3 protein is CASSQDIRRAVSTDTQYF. DNA for the CDR3: TGTGCCAGCAGCCAAGATATACGGAGGGCCGTTAGCACAGATACGCAGTATTTT.

CDR3 sequence: CASSLGLAGGNYNEQFF. The CDR3 DNA is TGTGCCAGTAGTTTGGGACTAGCGGGAGGCAACTACAATGAGCAGTTCTTC. This chain uses TRBV19 with TRBJ2-1; 15 bases line up with TRBD2. V trimming: 5 bases; J trimming: 3 bases; junction bases outside the gene matches: 5. Per germline, CDR1 LNHDA and CDR2 SQIVND (reference sequence). The CDR3 consists of 17 residues.

The chain has TRBV6-5 and TRBJ1-2, with 10 positions matching TRBD1. The V gene's germline CDR1 is MNHEY and CDR2 SVGAGI. Unmatched junction bases numbered 10, after V lost 1 base and J lost 8 bases. This CDR3 comprises 16 residues. DNA for the CDR3: TGTGCCAGCAGTTACTTCAGGACAGGGGGAGAGGGCGGCTACACCTTC. The encoded protein is CASSYFRTGGEGGYTF.

Notes on this clone: An end of the junction differs from the germline gene, which may be a read error. The rearrangement uses TRBV25-1 and TRBJ1-2; no clear D. Per the germline V gene, CDR1 is MGHDK and CDR2 is SYGVNS. CDR3 length: 13 amino acids. Written as DNA, the CDR3 is TGTGCCAGCAGTGAATGGGAAAGCCCCCCGCATTCCTTC. This gives the protein CASSEWESPPHSF.

J is TRBJ2-3 and V is TRBV7-5; the table's TRBD2 call for D was not verified on the DNA. TRBV7-5 is a documented pseudogene. The CDR3 loop spans 14 amino acids. The CDR3 nucleotides read TGTGTCAGAAGCTTAGCGCGTTATGTGGATACGCAGTATTTT. Its protein is CVRSLARYVDTQYF.

The chain carries TRBV19 and TRBJ2-7; a possible D gene is TRBD1 (6 bases). CDR1 and CDR2 from the germline V gene are LNHDA and SQIVND (reference sequence). Trimming took off 5 bases at V and 6 bases at J, with 23 bases between the two ends. The CDR3 covers 16 residues. The CDR3 sequence is CASSGTDRSPRVEQYF. The DNA for the CDR3 is TGTGCCAGTAGTGGCACCGACAGGTCCCCGCGCGTCGAGCAGTACTTC. Together with reference TRBV19 and TRBJ2-7, the CDR3 gives the full variable domain: DGGITQSPKYLFRKEGQNVTLSCEQNLNHDAMYWYRQDPGQGLRLIYYSQIVNDFQKGDIAEGYSVSREKKESFPLTVTSAQKNPTAFYLCASSGTDRSPRVEQYFGPGTRLTVT.

This clone was recorded once. The chain has TRBV4-3 and TRBJ2-7; the D gene is possibly TRBD2 (6 bases). The CDR3 sequence is 17 residues long. Trimming stripped 3 bases from V and 0 bases from J, with 18 bases between. Germline CDR1 and CDR2: LGHNA and YSLEER. CDR3 sequence reads: CASSQTWLGGASYEQYF. The CDR3 bases are TGCGCCAGCAGCCAGACCTGGCTCGGAGGGGCCTCCTACGAGCAGTACTTC.

V and J are TRBV15 and TRBJ1-2; D ambiguous. The CDR3 runs to 15 residues. Germline V CDR1 and CDR2: LNHNV, YYDKDF (reference sequence). V dropped 0 bases and J dropped 1 base, with 9 bases sitting between them. The CDR3 reads CATSRDKGDNYGYTF. The CDR3 bases are TGTGCCACCAGCAGAGATAAAGGAGATAACTATGGCTACACCTTC.

This clone was detected a few times. The CDR3 region is CASSLRTGVTEAFF. CDR3 coding DNA: TGTGCCAGCAGCCTCAGAACAGGGGTTACTGAAGCTTTCTTT. The rearrangement links TRBV7-2 to TRBJ1-1; 7 bases line up with TRBD1. This CDR3 is 14 amino acids long. V shed 5 bases, J shed 5 bases, and the junction held 8 bases outside the gene matches. CDR1 is SGHTA and CDR2 is FQGNSA in the germline V gene.

This clone has a single count. The chain couples TRBV27 to TRBJ1-6; TRBD1 aligns across 7 bases. Trimming took 6 bases from V and 0 from J; bases not matched to a gene: 8. The CDR3 is made up of 17 amino acids. Germline assignment: CDR1 MNHEY and CDR2 SMNVEV (reference sequence). The CDR3 DNA reads as TGTGCCAGCAGCCGGGACAGTACGAGCTCCTATAATTCACCCCTCCACTTT. Encoded protein: CASSRDSTSSYNSPLHF.